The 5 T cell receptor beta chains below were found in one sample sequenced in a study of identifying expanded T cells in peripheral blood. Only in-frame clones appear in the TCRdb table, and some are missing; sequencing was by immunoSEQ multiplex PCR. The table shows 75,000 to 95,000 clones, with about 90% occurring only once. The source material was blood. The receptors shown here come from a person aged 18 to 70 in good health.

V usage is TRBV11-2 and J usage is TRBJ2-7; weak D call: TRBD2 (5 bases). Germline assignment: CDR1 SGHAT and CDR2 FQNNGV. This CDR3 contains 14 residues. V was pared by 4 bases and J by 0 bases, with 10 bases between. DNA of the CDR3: TGTGCCAGCAGCTCTAAGCGGAGCTCCTACGAGCAGTACTTC. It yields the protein CASSSKRSSYEQYF.

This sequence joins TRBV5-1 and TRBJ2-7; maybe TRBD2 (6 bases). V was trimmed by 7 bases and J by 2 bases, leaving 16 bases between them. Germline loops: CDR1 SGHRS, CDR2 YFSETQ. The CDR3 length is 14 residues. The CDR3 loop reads CASHPGGETYEQYF. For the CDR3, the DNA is TGCGCCAGCCATCCCGGGGGAGAAACCTACGAGCAGTACTTC.

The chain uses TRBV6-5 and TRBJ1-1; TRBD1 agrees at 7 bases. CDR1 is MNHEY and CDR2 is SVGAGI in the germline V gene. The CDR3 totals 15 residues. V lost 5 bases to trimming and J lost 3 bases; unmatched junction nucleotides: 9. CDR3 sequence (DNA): TGTGCCAGCAGTCACATCGGGACAGCACACACTGAAGCTTTCTTT. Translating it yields CASSHIGTAHTEAFF.

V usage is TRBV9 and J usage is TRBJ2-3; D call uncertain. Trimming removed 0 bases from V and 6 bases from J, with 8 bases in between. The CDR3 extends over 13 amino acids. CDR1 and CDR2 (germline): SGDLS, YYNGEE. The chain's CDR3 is CASSVGGGDTQYF. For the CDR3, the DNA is TGTGCCAGCAGCGTAGGAGGTGGGGATACGCAGTATTTT. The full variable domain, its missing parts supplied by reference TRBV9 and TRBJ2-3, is DSGVTQTPKHLITATGQRVTLRCSPRSGDLSVYWYQQSLDQGLQFLIQYYNGEERAKGNILERFSAQQFPDLHSELNLSSLELGDSALYFCASSVGGGDTQYFGPGTRLTVL.

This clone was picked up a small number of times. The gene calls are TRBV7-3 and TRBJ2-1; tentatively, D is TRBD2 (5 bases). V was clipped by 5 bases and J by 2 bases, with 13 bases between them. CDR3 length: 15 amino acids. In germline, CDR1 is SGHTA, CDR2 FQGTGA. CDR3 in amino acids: CASSQDSQAYNEQFF. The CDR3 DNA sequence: TGTGCCAGCAGCCAGGACTCCCAGGCCTACAATGAGCAGTTCTTC.